This T cell receptor beta chain was observed in a study of OX40 agonist ivuxolimab in advanced cancers. Background on the study: Antecedent anti-PD-1, anti-PD-L1 or anti-CTLA-4 therapy was permissible, with under 50% having received some. Findings of the study overall: Low normalized T-cell clonal expansion was additionally recorded for some nonresponders. The CD4+ and CD8+ T cells in the blood had expanded clonally by week 6 at 0.1 to 3.0 mg/kg.

About this clone: Its matching antigen is unknown.

Germline-derived CDR1 and CDR2 are SEHNR and FQNEAQ (reference sequence). The V end was cut by 0 bases, the J end by 8 bases, with 17 bases between. The CDR3 length is 16 residues. The assay was immunoSEQ multiplex PCR, and TCRdb's table has in-frame clones only and misses some. Among approximately 59,000 clones listed, about 85% were seen once. This clonotype was sampled from an adult with an advanced solid tumor such as melanoma, head and neck, liver or kidney cancer. The chain links TRBV7-9 to TRBJ2-1, with a weak D call TRBD2 (6 bases). This sample comprised CD4+ or CD8+ T cells sorted from blood, obtained in a trial of the OX40 agonist ivuxolimab. The CDR3 DNA reads as TGTGCCAGCAGCTTAGCGACGGGAGTTCTCATCTATGAGCAGTTCTTC. Translation: CASSLATGVLIYEQFF.